These 32 T cell receptor beta chains were all obtained from the same sample, sequenced in a study of cytomegalovirus exposure and HLA in healthy donors. Libraries were prepared by immunoSEQ multiplex PCR; TCRdb keeps only in-frame clonotypes and omits some of them. The sample includes some 86,000 clones, more than 85% of them seen just once. The sequencing sample was made of PBMCs. These receptors were taken from a woman in her 30s in good health and CMV-seronegative.

The genes are TRBV6-5 and TRBJ2-5, with TRBD2 as a possible D gene (6 bases). Germline V gene data show CDR1 as MNHEY and CDR2 as SVGAGI. Trimming cost V 7 bases and J 5 bases, with 20 bases left between them. The CDR3 loop spans 15 amino acids. CDR3 bases: TGTGCCAGCATCCCTCTATCCGGGACTCAGGAGACCCAGTACTTC. This sequence encodes CASIPLSGTQETQYF.

The chain uses TRBV30 and TRBJ1-2; 9 bases fit TRBD1. CDR1 and CDR2 from the germline V gene are GTSNPN and SVGIG (reference sequence). The CDR3 loop spans 14 amino acids. Trimming cost V 3 bases and J 7 bases; bases outside gene matches: 9. The CDR3 reads CAWRLQGATIGYTF. Here the CDR3 DNA reads TGTGCCTGGAGGCTACAGGGGGCAACTATTGGCTACACCTTC.

The chain joins TRBV5-1 to TRBJ1-3; D is perhaps TRBD1 (6 bases). The germline V gene encodes CDR1 SGHRS and CDR2 YFSETQ. V was shortened by 4 bases and J by 0 bases, with 14 bases between the two germline ends. The CDR3 has 16 residues. The CDR3 loop reads CASSTPDSNSGNTIYF. CDR3 bases: TGCGCCAGCAGCACCCCGGACAGCAACTCTGGAAACACCATATATTTT.

The chain couples TRBV30 to TRBJ1-4; D not certain. Germline values: CDR1 GTSNPN, CDR2 SVGIG (reference sequence). Deletions cut 1 base from V and 4 bases from J, with 7 bases between. The CDR3 extends over 13 amino acids. This CDR3 is CAWSGGFNEKLFF. CDR3 sequence (DNA): TGTGCCTGGAGTGGAGGGTTTAATGAAAAACTGTTTTTT.

The V call is TRBV5-8, the J call TRBJ2-2; D is possibly TRBD1 (7 bases). The CDR3 is 14 amino acids. The V end lost 1 base, the J end lost 7 bases, and 11 bases lay between the germline ends. CDR1 and CDR2 (germline): SGHTS, YDEGEE. In DNA form, the CDR3 reads TGTGCCAGCAGCTTGTTCAGGGGGGTCGGGGAGCTGTTTTTT. Translated: CASSLFRGVGELFF.

This clone was seen only once. This chain uses TRBV5-4 with TRBJ1-2; tentative D call: TRBD1 (5 bases). Deletions cut 0 bases from V and 0 bases from J, with 15 bases between. CDR3 length: 17 amino acids. Germline V gene data show CDR1 as SGHNT and CDR2 as YYREEE (reference sequence). In DNA, the CDR3 is TGTGCCAGCAGCTTGGGGGGCGGGGCTTCATCTAACTATGGCTACACCTTC. Its translation is CASSLGGGASSNYGYTF.

V and J are TRBV7-2 and TRBJ2-6, with D uncertain. The V gene lost 2 bases and the J gene lost 2 bases, with 7 bases spanning the gap. CDR3 length: 15 amino acids. Germline CDR1 is SGHTA and CDR2 is FQGNSA. The CDR3 DNA reads TGTGCCAGCAGCTTACAGGTTACTGGGGCCAACGTCCTGACTTTC. Protein sequence: CASSLQVTGANVLTF.

The chain joins TRBV7-2 to TRBJ2-1; possibly TRBD2 for D (6 bases). Between the trimmed V and J ends, which lost 8 bases and 7 bases, there was a span of 12 bases. The germline CDR1 and CDR2 sequences are SGHTA and FQGNSA. This CDR3 is built from 12 residues. The CDR3 DNA is TGTGCCAGCCGCCGACTAGGAAATGAGCAGTTCTTC. Translated: CASRRLGNEQFF.

The rearrangement joins TRBV9 to TRBJ1-2, with D perhaps matching TRBD1 (6 bases). Trimming took 5 bases from V and 6 from J, leaving 11 bases between them. The CDR3 is 12 residues long. CDR1 SGDLS and CDR2 YYNGEE come from the germline V gene. CDR3 DNA sequence: TGTGCCAGCAGGGACAGAGAGGATGGCTACACCTTC. Translated: CASRDREDGYTF.

This clone has just one count. The gene calls are TRBV9 and TRBJ2-3; 8 bases line up with TRBD1. The CDR3 runs to 17 residues. With 4 bases clipped from V and 8 bases from J, the junction kept 18 bases outside the gene matches. Germline CDR1 reads SGDLS; CDR2 reads YYNGEE. The CDR3 nucleotides are TGTGCCAGCAGCCCGGACAGGGCTGGTAGCTCCCGTGGTACGCAGTATTTT. It translates to CASSPDRAGSSRGTQYF.

This CDR3 is CASSPAGREQYF. In DNA form, the CDR3 reads TGTGCCAGCAGCCCCGCGGGAAGGGAGCAGTACTTC. The chain uses TRBV7-9 and TRBJ2-7; weak D call: TRBD2 (6 bases). The CDR3 has 12 amino acids. Germline assignment: CDR1 SEHNR and CDR2 FQNEAQ (reference sequence). V lost 5 bases and J lost 7, with 12 bases in between. Complete variable domain (other parts from reference TRBV7-9 and TRBJ2-7): DTGVSQNPRHKITKRGQNVTFRCDPISEHNRLYWYRQTLGQGPEFLTYFQNEAQLEKSRLLSDRFSAERPKGSFSTLEIQRTEQGDSAMYLCASSPAGREQYFGPGTRLTVT.

Here the CDR3 reads CATKQGSGDTQYF. The DNA for the CDR3 is TGTGCCACCAAACAGGGATCGGGGGATACGCAGTATTTT. The chain joins TRBV15 to TRBJ2-3, with D possibly matching TRBD1 (6 bases). This CDR3 contains 13 residues. Germline CDR1 is LNHNV and CDR2 is YYDKDF (reference sequence). V was pared by 7 bases and J by 6 bases, with 14 bases between.

This sequence joins TRBV19 and TRBJ2-6; 7 bases align to TRBD1. This CDR3 is built from 15 residues. Losses at the gene ends were 7 bases for V and 0 bases for J; bases not matched to a gene: 3. Germline-derived CDR1 and CDR2 are LNHDA and SQIVND (reference sequence). The CDR3 sequence: CASKGTDSGANVLTF. The CDR3 DNA is TGTGCCAGTAAGGGGACAGACTCTGGGGCCAACGTCCTGACTTTC.

The V and J genes are TRBV7-2 and TRBJ2-5; TRBD1 agrees at 9 bases. The CDR3 consists of 13 residues. The V gene's germline CDR1 is SGHTA and CDR2 FQGNSA. V was pared by 4 bases and J by 5 bases, with 2 bases of the junction left unmatched. CDR3 protein: CASSSDRGETQYF. In DNA form, the CDR3 reads TGTGCCAGCAGCTCAGACAGGGGGGAGACCCAGTACTTC.

The chain has TRBV7-2 and TRBJ2-5; possible D gene TRBD2, 5 bases. V dropped 3 bases and J dropped 5 bases, with 16 bases sitting between them. Germline CDR1 SGHTA, CDR2 FQGNSA. This CDR3 contains 15 residues. The CDR3 coding sequence is TGTGCCAGCAGCTTCTCGGGCGCTAGCATCGAGACCCAGTACTTC. Protein product: CASSFSGASIETQYF. The full variable domain, in which reference TRBV7-2 and TRBJ2-5 provide the parts outside the CDR3, is GAGVSQSPSNKVTEKGKDVELRCDPISGHTALYWYRQSLGQGLEFLIYFQGNSAPDKSGLPSDRFSAERTGGSVSTLTIQRTQQEDSAVYLCASSFSGASIETQYFGPGTRLLVL.

V gene TRBV7-3 combines with J gene TRBJ2-1; 10 bases are a match to TRBD2. The CDR3 is 15 residues long. V was pared by 6 bases and J by 9 bases, with 11 bases of the junction left unmatched. Germline-derived CDR1 and CDR2 are SGHTA and FQGTGA. CDR3 nucleotide sequence: TGTGCCAGCAGTCCGCTCAGCGGGAGGGTGGGTGAGCAGTTCTTC. It is translated as CASSPLSGRVGEQFF.

V is TRBV28 and J is TRBJ2-7; D possibly corresponds to TRBD2 (6 bases). Germline V gene data show CDR1 as MDHEN and CDR2 as SYDVKM. Deletions cut 6 bases from V and 12 bases from J, with 15 bases between. There are 11 residues in the CDR3. The CDR3 loop reads CASSSRGFGYF. CDR3 DNA: TGTGCCAGCAGCTCCCGGGGGTTCGGGTACTTC.

The chain combines TRBV5-1 with TRBJ1-1, with 9 bases matching TRBD1. CDR1 and CDR2 from the germline V gene are SGHRS and YFSETQ. The CDR3 contains 15 residues. The V segment lost 2 bases and the J segment 1 base; nucleotides outside the gene matches: 3. DNA for the CDR3: TGCGCCAGCAGCTTCCCGGACAGGGGGAACACTGAAGCTTTCTTT. Amino acid sequence: CASSFPDRGNTEAFF.

The rearrangement joins TRBV9 to TRBJ2-3; 11 bases map to TRBD2. J gave up 2 bases and V 0 bases, and 8 bases lay outside the gene matches. The CDR3 runs 18 residues. CDR1 is SGDLS, CDR2 YYNGEE, per germline. The CDR3 sequence is CASSVDTPTSGITDTQYF. CDR3 bases: TGTGCCAGCAGCGTAGATACGCCGACTAGCGGGATCACAGATACGCAGTATTTT.

The chain recombines TRBV28 with TRBJ1-4, with 7 bases identical to TRBD1. The J segment lost 15 bases and the V segment lost 6 bases, leaving 7 bases of the junction unmatched. The CDR3 has 11 amino acids. Per germline, CDR1 MDHEN and CDR2 SYDVKM. The CDR3: CASSTNRGLFF. The CDR3 nucleotides read TGTGCCAGCAGCACTAACAGGGGATTGTTTTTT.

The chain uses TRBV7-2 and TRBJ2-3, with D possibly being TRBD2 (6 bases). V shed 1 base and J shed 2 bases, with 16 bases lying between them. This CDR3 contains 17 residues. Per the germline V gene, CDR1 is SGHTA and CDR2 is FQGNSA. CDR3 amino acids: CASSLGKTSFITDTQYF. The DNA of the CDR3 is TGTGCCAGCAGCTTAGGGAAGACTAGTTTCATCACAGATACGCAGTATTTT.

V gene TRBV16 combines with J gene TRBJ1-2; tentative D call: TRBD1 (6 bases). This CDR3 has 15 amino acids. Between the trimmed V and J ends, which lost 3 bases and 5 bases, there was a span of 16 bases. From germline, CDR1 is KGHSY and CDR2 FQNENV. In nucleotides, the CDR3 is TGTGCCAGCAGCCACTCCCCCTCAGGGACATATGGCTACACCTTC. Translated: CASSHSPSGTYGYTF. The variable domain in full, completed from reference TRBV16 and TRBJ1-2, reads GEEVAQTPKHLVRGEGQKAKLYCAPIKGHSYVFWYQQVLKNEFKFLISFQNENVFDETGMPKERFSAKCLPNSPCSLEIQATKLEDSAVYFCASSHSPSGTYGYTFGSGTRLTVV.

The V call is TRBV18, the J call TRBJ1-4; D unresolved. Germline CDR1 and CDR2: KGHSH and LQKENI. This CDR3 comprises 13 residues. V was cut by 5 bases and J by 8 bases, with 12 bases left in between. In DNA form, the CDR3 reads TGTGCCAGCTCATTGACGGGTGGAGAAAAACTGTTTTTT. Its protein is CASSLTGGEKLFF.

The chain recombines TRBV28 with TRBJ2-2, with D perhaps TRBD2 (6 bases). The CDR3 contains 14 residues. V lost 1 base to trimming and J lost 7 bases, with 10 bases between them. The germline CDR1 and CDR2 sequences are MDHEN and SYDVKM. CDR3 sequence (DNA): TGTGCCAGCAGTTTATCTCTCGGGGGCGGGGAGCTGTTTTTT. The encoded protein is CASSLSLGGGELFF.

The CDR3 sequence is CASSQEGGRLAGVEETQYF. The CDR3 DNA follows: TGTGCCAGCAGCCAAGAAGGAGGTCGACTAGCGGGAGTAGAAGAGACCCAGTACTTC. The chain joins TRBV4-2 to TRBJ2-5; 12 bases align to TRBD2. CDR1 is LGHNA and CDR2 is YNFKEQ in the germline V gene. The CDR3 totals 19 residues. The trim removed 0 bases at V and 3 bases at J, leaving 11 bases unmatched.

The V call is TRBV5-1, the J call TRBJ1-4; perhaps TRBD1 as D (6 bases). V lost 4 bases and J lost 11, with 24 bases in between. The CDR3 covers 16 residues. CDR1 is SGHRS and CDR2 is YFSETQ in the germline V gene. This chain's CDR3 is CASSTNPQGPLGKLFF. The DNA for the CDR3 is TGCGCCAGCAGCACTAACCCACAGGGCCCCCTTGGGAAACTGTTTTTT.

This clone was picked up one time. The chain joins TRBV29-1 to TRBJ2-5; 8 nucleotides match TRBD1. The CDR3 totals 14 residues. The trim removed 4 bases at V and 0 bases at J, leaving 4 bases unmatched. CDR1 SQVTM and CDR2 ANQGSEA come from the germline V gene. The CDR3 bases are TGCAGCGTTGTAAACAGGGGGTACCAAGAGACCCAGTACTTC. It is translated as CSVVNRGYQETQYF. The full variable domain, rest sourced from reference TRBV29-1 and TRBJ2-5, is SAVISQKPSRDICQRGTSLTIQCQVDSQVTMMFWYRQQPGQSLTLIATANQGSEATYESGFVIDKFPISRPNLTFSTLTVSNMSPEDSSIYLCSVVNRGYQETQYFGPGTRLLVL.

J is TRBJ1-1 and V is TRBV7-9; maybe TRBD1 (5 bases). With 5 bases removed from V and 6 bases from J, the gap between germline ends came to 10 bases. Germline V gene lookup returns CDR1 SEHNR and CDR2 FQNEAQ (reference sequence). This CDR3 is 12 amino acids long. CDR3: CASSSLQAEAFF. CDR3 nucleotides: TGTGCCAGCAGCAGCCTACAGGCTGAAGCTTTCTTT.

V usage is TRBV29-1 and J usage is TRBJ2-7; D remains unclear. Looked up from germline, CDR1 is SQVTM and CDR2 is ANQGSEA. Trimming removed 4 bases at V and 4 bases at J, with 38 bases between. This CDR3 is built from 21 residues. This CDR3 is CSVVIRVRFGEPPGPFYEQYF. CDR3 sequence (DNA): TGCAGCGTTGTAATCCGGGTTCGGTTTGGTGAGCCCCCCGGTCCCTTTTACGAGCAGTACTTC.

The chain's CDR3 is CASSRQGGYEQYF. In DNA, the CDR3 is TGTGCCAGCAGCCGGCAGGGGGGTTACGAGCAGTACTTC. The chain joins TRBV14 to TRBJ2-7; weak D call: TRBD1 (7 bases). Germline CDR1 reads SGHDN; CDR2 reads FVKESK. The CDR3 runs 13 residues. The V and J ends lost 4 bases and 4 bases respectively, with 11 bases between them.

V gene TRBV10-1 combines with J gene TRBJ2-3; TRBD2 might be the D (6 bases). Deletions cut 2 bases from V and 3 bases from J, with 9 bases between. The CDR3 consists of 14 residues. The germline V gene has CDR1 WNHNN and CDR2 SYGVQD (reference sequence). CDR3 nucleotides: TGCGCCAGCAGTGAGACGGGAGCAACAGATACGCAGTATTTT. Translating gives CASSETGATDTQYF.

This clone showed up just a few times. The chain is built from TRBV30 and TRBJ2-5, with 7 nucleotides matching TRBD1. The CDR3 runs 16 residues. CDR1 GTSNPN and CDR2 SVGIG come from the germline V gene (reference sequence). The ends lost 0 bases at V and 2 bases at J; junction bases unmatched: 9. CDR3 DNA sequence: TGTGCCTGGAGTGTAAGGAGGAGGACAGGACAAGAGACCCAGTACTTC. It yields the protein CAWSVRRRTGQETQYF.